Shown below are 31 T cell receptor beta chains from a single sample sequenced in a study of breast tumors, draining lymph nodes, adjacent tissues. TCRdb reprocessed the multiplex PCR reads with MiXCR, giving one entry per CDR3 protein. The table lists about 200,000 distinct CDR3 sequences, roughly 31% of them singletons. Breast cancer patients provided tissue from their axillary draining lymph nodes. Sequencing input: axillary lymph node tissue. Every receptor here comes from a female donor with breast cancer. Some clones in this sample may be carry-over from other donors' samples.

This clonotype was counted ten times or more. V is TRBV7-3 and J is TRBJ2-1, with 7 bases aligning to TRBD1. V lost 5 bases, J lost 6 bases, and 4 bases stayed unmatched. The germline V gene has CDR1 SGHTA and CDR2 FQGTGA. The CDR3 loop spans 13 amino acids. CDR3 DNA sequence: TGTGCCAGCAGCCCCGGACAGGTCAATGAGCAGTTCTTC. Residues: CASSPGQVNEQFF.

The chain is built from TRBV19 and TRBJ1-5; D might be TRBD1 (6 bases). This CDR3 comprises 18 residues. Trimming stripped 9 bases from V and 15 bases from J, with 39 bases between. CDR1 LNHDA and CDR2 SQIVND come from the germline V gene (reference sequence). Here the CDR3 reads CASISSSGGASRRETPHF. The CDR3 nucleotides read TGTGCCAGCATTTCTAGTAGCGGGGGGGCCAGTCGGAGAGAGACCCCGCATTTT.

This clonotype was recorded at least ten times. The CDR3 bases are TGCGCCAGCAGCCGGTTCGGTGCGGCACCGGATAGCAATCAGCCCCAGCATTTT. Amino acids: CASSRFGAAPDSNQPQHF. V and J are TRBV4-1 and TRBJ1-5; no clear D. Deletions cut 4 bases from V and 0 bases from J, with 19 bases between. CDR3 length equals 18 residues. Germline V gene sequence: CDR1 MGHRA, CDR2 YSYEKL.

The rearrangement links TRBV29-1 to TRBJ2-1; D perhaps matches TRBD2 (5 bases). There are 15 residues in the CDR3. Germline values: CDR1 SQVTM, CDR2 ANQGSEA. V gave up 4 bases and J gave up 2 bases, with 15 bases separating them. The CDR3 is CSVVRGWETYNEQFF. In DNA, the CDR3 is TGCAGCGTTGTACGGGGATGGGAAACCTACAATGAGCAGTTCTTC.

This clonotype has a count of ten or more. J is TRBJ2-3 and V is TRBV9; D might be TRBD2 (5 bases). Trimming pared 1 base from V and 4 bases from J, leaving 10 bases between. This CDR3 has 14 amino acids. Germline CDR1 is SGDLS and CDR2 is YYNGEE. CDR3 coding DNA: TGTGCCAGCAGCGTACTTCCTAGCTCAGATACGCAGTATTTT. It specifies CASSVLPSSDTQYF.

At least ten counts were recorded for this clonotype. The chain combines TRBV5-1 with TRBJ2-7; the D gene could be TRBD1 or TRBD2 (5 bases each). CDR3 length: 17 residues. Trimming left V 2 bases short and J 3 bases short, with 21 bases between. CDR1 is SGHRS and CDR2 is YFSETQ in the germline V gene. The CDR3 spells CASSFGIRTKGSYEQYF. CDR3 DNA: TGCGCCAGCAGCTTTGGGATCCGGACAAAGGGGAGCTACGAGCAGTACTTC.

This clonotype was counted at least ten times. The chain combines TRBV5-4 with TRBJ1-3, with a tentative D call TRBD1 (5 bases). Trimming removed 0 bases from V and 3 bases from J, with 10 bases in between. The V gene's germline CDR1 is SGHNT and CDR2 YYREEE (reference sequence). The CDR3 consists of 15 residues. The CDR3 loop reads CASSLAGGNGNTIYF. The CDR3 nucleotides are TGTGCCAGCAGCTTGGCCGGGGGTAATGGAAACACCATATATTTT.

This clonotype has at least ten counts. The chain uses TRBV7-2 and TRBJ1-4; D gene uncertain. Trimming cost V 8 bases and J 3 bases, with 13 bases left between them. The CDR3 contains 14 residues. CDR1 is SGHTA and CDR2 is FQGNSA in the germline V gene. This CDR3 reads CASGRGAANEKLFF. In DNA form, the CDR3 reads TGTGCCAGCGGCCGGGGAGCAGCTAATGAAAAACTGTTTTTT.

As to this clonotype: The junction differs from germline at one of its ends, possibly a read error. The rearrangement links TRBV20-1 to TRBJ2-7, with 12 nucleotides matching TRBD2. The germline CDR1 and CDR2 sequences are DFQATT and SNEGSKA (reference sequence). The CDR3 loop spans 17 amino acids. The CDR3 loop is CSASGTSGRVGFGEQHF. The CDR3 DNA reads TGCAGTGCTAGTGGGACTAGCGGGCGGGTGGGGTTTGGCGAGCAGCACTTC.

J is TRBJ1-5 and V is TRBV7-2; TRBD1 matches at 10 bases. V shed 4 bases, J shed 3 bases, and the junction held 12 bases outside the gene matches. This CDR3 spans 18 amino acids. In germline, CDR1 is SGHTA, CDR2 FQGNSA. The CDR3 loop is CASSSVGQGDADNQPQHF. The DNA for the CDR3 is TGTGCCAGCAGCTCCGTAGGACAGGGGGACGCGGACAATCAGCCCCAGCATTTT.

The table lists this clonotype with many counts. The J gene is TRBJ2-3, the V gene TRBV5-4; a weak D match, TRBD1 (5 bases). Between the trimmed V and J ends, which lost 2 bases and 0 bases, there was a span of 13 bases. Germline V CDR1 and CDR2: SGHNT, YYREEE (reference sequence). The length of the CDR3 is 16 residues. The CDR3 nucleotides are TGTGCCAGCAGCTTAGCTGGGGCGTCTAGCACAGATACGCAGTATTTT. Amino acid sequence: CASSLAGASSTDTQYF.

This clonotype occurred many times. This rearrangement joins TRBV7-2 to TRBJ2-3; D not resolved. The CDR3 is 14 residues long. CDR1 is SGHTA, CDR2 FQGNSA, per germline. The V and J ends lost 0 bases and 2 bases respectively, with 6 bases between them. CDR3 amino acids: CASSLAAFTDTQYF. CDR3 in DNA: TGTGCCAGCAGCTTAGCGGCGTTCACAGATACGCAGTATTTT.

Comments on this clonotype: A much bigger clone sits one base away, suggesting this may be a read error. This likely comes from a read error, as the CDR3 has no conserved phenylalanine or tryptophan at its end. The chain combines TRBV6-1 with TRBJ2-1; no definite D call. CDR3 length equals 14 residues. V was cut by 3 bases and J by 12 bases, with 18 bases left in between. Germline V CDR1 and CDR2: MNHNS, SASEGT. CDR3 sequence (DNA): TGTGCCAGCAGTGATAACGTCGTAAGACACTCGCAGTTCGTC. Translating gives CASSDNVVRHSQFV.

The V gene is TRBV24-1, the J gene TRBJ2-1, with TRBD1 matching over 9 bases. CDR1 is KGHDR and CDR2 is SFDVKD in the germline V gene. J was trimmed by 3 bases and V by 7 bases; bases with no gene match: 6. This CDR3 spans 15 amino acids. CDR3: CATSDRGFNYNEQFF. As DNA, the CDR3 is TGTGCCACCAGCGACAGGGGGTTTAACTACAATGAGCAGTTCTTC.

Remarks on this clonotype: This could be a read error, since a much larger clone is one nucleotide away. The CDR3 nucleotides are TGTGCCGGCAGCTTGGCTAGCGGGGGACAAGAGACCCAGTACTTC. This encodes CAGSLASGGQETQYF. The chain has TRBV5-6 and TRBJ2-5, with 10 bases that match TRBD2. Per the germline V gene, CDR1 is SGHDT and CDR2 is YYEEEE. CDR3 length: 15 residues.

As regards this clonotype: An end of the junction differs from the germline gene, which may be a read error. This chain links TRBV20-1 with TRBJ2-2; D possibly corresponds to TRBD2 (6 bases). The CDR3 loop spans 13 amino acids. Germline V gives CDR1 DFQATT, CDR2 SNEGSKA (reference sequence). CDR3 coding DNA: TGTAGTGCTAGAGATCTGACTAGCGGGGAGCTGTTTTTT. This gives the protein CSARDLTSGELFF.

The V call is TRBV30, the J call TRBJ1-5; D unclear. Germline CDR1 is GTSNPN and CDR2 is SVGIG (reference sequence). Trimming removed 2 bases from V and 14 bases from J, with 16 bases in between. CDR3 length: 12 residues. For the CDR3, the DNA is TGTGCCTGGAGTCCTGGACTAGCCCTCGAGCATTTT. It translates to CAWSPGLALEHF. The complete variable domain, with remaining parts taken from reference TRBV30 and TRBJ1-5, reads SQTIHQWPATLVQPVGSPLSLECTVEGTSNPNLYWYRQAAGRGLQLLFYSVGIGQISSEVPQNLSASRPQDRQFILSSKKLLLSDSGFYLCAWSPGLALEHFGDGTRLSIL.

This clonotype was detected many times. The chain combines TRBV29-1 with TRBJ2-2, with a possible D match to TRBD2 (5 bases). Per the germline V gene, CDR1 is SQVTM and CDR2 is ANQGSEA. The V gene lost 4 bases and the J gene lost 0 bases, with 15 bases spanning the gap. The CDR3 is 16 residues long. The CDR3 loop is CSVGIWRSTNTGELFF. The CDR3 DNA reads TGCAGCGTTGGGATTTGGAGGAGTACGAACACCGGGGAGCTGTTTTTT.

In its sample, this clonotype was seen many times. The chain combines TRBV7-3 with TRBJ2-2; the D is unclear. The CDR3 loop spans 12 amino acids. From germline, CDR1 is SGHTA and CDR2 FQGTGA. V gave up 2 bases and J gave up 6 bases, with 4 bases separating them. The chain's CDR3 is CASSLEPGELFF. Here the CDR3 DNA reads TGTGCCAGCAGCTTAGAACCCGGGGAGCTGTTTTTT.

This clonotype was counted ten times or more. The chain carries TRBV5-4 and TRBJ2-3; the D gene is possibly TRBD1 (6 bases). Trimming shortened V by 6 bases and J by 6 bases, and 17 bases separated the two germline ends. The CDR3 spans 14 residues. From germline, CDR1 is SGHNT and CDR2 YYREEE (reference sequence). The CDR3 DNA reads TGTGCCAGCAAGACAGACACAGGGTTGGATACGCAGTATTTT. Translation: CASKTDTGLDTQYF. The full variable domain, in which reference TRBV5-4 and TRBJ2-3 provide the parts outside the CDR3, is ETGVTQSPTHLIKTRGQQVTLRCSSQSGHNTVSWYQQALGQGPQFIFQYYREEENGRGNFPPRFSGLQFPNYSSELNVNALELDDSALYLCASKTDTGLDTQYFGPGTRLTVL.

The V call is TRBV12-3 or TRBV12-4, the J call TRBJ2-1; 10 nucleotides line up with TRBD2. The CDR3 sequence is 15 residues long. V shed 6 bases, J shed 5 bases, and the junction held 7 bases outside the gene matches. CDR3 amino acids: CASRDGLAGDNEQFF. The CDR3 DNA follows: TGTGCCAGCAGGGACGGGCTAGCGGGAGACAATGAGCAGTTCTTC.

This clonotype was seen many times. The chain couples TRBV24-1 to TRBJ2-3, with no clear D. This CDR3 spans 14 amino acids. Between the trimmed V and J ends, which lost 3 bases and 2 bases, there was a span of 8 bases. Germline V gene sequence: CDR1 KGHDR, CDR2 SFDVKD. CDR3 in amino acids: CATSDRAHTDTQYF. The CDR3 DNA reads TGTGCCACCAGTGATCGGGCCCACACAGATACGCAGTATTTT.

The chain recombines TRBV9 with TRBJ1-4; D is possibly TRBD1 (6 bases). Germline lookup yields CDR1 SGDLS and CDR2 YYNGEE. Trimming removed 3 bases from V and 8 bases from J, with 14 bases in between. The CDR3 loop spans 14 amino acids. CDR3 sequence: CASSARTEGEKLFF. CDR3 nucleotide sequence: TGTGCCAGCAGCGCTCGGACAGAGGGCGAAAAACTGTTTTTT.

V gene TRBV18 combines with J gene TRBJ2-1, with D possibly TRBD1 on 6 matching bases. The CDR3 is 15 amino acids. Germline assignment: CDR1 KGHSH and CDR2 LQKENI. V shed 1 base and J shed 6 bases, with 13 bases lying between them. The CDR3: CASSPQGVEANEQFF. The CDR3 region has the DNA TGTGCCAGCTCACCACAGGGGGTAGAGGCCAATGAGCAGTTCTTC.

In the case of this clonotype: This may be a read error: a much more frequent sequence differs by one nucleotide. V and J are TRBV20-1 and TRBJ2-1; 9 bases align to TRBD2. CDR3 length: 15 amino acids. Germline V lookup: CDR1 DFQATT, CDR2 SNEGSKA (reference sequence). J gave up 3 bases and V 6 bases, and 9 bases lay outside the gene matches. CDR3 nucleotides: TGCAGTGCCCAGGCGCGGGAGGGTAACTACAATGAGCAGTTCTTC. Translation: CSAQAREGNYNEQFF.

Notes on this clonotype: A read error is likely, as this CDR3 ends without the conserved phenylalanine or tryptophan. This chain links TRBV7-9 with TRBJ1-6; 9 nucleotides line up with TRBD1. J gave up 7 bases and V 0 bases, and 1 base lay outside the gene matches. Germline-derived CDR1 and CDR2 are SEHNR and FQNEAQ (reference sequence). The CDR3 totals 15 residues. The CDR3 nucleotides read TGTGCCAGCAGCTTAGCGGGACAGGGAAATTCACCCCTCCACCTT. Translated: CASSLAGQGNSPLHL.

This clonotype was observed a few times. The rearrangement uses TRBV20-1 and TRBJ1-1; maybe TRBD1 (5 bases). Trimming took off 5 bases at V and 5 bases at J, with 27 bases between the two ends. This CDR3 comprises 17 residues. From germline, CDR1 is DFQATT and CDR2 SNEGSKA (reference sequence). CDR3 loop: CSAPHRDRTVRRTEAFF. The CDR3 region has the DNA TGCAGTGCTCCTCACCGAGACAGAACAGTCCGAAGGACTGAAGCTTTCTTT.

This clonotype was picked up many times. This CDR3 is CASTLDTTGYTF. CDR3 in DNA: TGTGCCAGCACCCTGGACACGACCGGTTACACCTTC. V usage is TRBV7-9 and J usage is TRBJ1-2; possible D gene TRBD1, 5 bases. From germline, CDR1 is SEHNR and CDR2 FQNEAQ (reference sequence). V was shortened by 7 bases and J by 11 bases, with 17 bases between the two germline ends. The CDR3 runs 12 residues.

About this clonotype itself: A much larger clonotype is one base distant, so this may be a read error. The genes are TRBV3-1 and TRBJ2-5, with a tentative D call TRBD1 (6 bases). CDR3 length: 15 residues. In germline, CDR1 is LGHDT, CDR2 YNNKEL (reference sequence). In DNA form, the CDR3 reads TGTGCCAGCGGCCAACAGACAGGTTTCCAAGAGACCCAGTACTTC. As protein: CASGQQTGFQETQYF.

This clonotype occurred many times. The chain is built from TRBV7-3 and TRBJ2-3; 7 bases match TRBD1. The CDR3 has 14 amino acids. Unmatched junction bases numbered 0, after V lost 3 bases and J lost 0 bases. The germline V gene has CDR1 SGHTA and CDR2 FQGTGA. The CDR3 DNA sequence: TGTGCCAGCAGCTTGACAGGGAGCACAGATACGCAGTATTTT. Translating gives CASSLTGSTDTQYF. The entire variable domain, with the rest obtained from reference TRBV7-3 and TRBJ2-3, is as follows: GAGVSQTPSNKVTEKGKYVELRCDPISGHTALYWYRQSLGQGPEFLIYFQGTGAADDSGLPNDRFFAVRPEGSVSTLKIQRTERGDSAVYLCASSLTGSTDTQYFGPGTRLTVL.

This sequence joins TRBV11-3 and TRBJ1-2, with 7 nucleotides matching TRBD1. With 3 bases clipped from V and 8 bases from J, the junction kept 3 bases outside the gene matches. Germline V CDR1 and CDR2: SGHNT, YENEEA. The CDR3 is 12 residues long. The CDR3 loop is CASSLGQLGYTF. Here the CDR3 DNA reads TGTGCCAGCAGCTTGGGACAGTTGGGCTACACCTTC.